This T cell receptor (beta chain) was retrieved from a study of blood T cell repertoires in COVID-19. Repertoires were generated with immunoSEQ multiplex PCR, while TCRdb's copy carries only in-frame clones and drops some. Of hundreds of thousands of clones in the sample, more than 75% were seen once. The germline gives CDR1 MNHNS, CDR2 SASEGT. This CDR3 spans 13 amino acids. V lost 3 bases to trimming and J lost 3 bases, with 9 bases between them. The V gene is TRBV6-1, the J gene TRBJ2-7, with TRBD2 as a possible D gene (6 bases). Sequencing used PBMCs or T cells enriched from blood (not recorded which). The receptor was isolated from a man aged 55 to 70 who had recovered from COVID-19. The CDR3 reads CASSDGGSYEQYF. The CDR3 nucleotides read TGTGCCAGCAGTGATGGGGGGAGCTACGAGCAGTACTTC.